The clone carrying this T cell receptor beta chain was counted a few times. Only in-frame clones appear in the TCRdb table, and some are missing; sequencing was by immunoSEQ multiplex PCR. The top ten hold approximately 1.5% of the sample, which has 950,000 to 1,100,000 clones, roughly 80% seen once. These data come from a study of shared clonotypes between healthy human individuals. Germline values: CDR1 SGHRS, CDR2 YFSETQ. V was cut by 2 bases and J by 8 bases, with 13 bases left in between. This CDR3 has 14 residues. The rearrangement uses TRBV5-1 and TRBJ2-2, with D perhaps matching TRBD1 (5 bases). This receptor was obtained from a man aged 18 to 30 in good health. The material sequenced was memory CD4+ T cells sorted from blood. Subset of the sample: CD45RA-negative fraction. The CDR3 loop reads CASSFSGSAGELFF. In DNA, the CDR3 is TGCGCCAGCAGCTTTTCAGGGTCAGCTGGGGAGCTGTTTTTT.